One T cell receptor (beta chain) is described in this entry. The sample comes from a study of blood T cells in healthy people across ages. Through a sample-barcoded 5' primer and a J-beta primer mix, a second PCR was run for about 6 to 11 cycles. Using its own MiXCR run on the 5' RACE reads, TCRdb lists one record per CDR3 protein. The repertoire holds fewer than 1,000,000 distinct CDR3 sequences, with under 45% as singletons. Trimming took 7 bases from V and 3 from J, leaving 16 bases between them. The length of the CDR3 is 14 residues. The germline V gene encodes CDR1 SNHLY and CDR2 FYNNEI. The chain recombines TRBV2 with TRBJ2-7, with D possibly being TRBD1 or TRBD2 (5 bases each). The receptor comes from a man in his 60s in good health. The sequenced sample was blood. This CDR3 is CASTEGRSFYEQYF. As DNA, the CDR3 is TGTGCCAGCACAGAGGGGCGATCCTTCTACGAGCAGTACTTC. Full variable domain (outside the CDR3, taken from reference TRBV2 and TRBJ2-7): EPEVTQTPSHQVTQMGQEVILRCVPISNHLYFYWYRQILGQKVEFLVSFYNNEISEKSEIFDDQFSVERPDGSNFTLKIRSTKLEDSAMYFCASTEGRSFYEQYFGPGTRLTVT.